This entry concerns a single TCR beta chain. The data were obtained in a study of blood T cell repertoires in COVID-19. In germline, CDR1 is KGHDR, CDR2 SFDVKD. This CDR3 is built from 14 residues. V lost 4 bases to trimming and J lost 8 bases, with 13 bases between them. Repertoires were generated with immunoSEQ multiplex PCR, while TCRdb's copy carries only in-frame clones and drops some. The repertoire holds about 300,000 clones, with around 87% as singletons. This TCR came from a man aged 65 to 79 with acute or convalescent COVID-19. This chain joins TRBV24-1 and TRBJ2-2; D unresolved. The sample was peripheral blood. The CDR3 nucleotides read TGTGCCACCAGTGACCTGACATCACCGGGGGAGCTGTTTTTT. Amino acid sequence: CATSDLTSPGELFF.